The 17 T cell receptor beta chains below come from one sample, sequenced in a study of long-term antiretroviral therapy in people with HIV. Sequencing relied on immunoSEQ assay v3.0, run at survey level. Produced via immunoSEQ multiplex PCR; TCRdb's table is partial and in-frame only. This sample carries 25,000 to 35,000 clones, roughly 90% of them seen once, and the ten largest clones take 3.6%. Source: unsorted PBMCs, taken 1.8 years after starting antiretroviral therapy. These receptors came from a woman aged 18-29 years with HIV.

The chain recombines TRBV9 with TRBJ2-1; D tentatively reads TRBD1 or TRBD2 (6 bases each). The ends were cut back, 0 bases at V and 9 bases at J, with 10 bases in the middle. The CDR3 extends over 13 amino acids. CDR1 is SGDLS, CDR2 YYNGEE, per germline. DNA of the CDR3: TGTGCCAGCAGCGTAGCTTCGGGGGCTGAGCAGTTCTTC. As protein: CASSVASGAEQFF.

The chain combines TRBV9 with TRBJ2-7, with TRBD1 matching 7 bases. Trimming took 0 bases from V and 3 from J; bases not matched to a gene: 6. CDR3 length equals 15 residues. Germline V gives CDR1 SGDLS, CDR2 YYNGEE. The chain's CDR3 is CASSVEGDSRYEQYF. The CDR3 nucleotides read TGTGCCAGCAGCGTAGAAGGGGACAGCCGCTACGAGCAGTACTTC.

The CDR3 reads CASRGQGALETQYF. CDR3 DNA: TGTGCCAGCAGGGGACAGGGGGCGTTGGAGACCCAGTACTTC. V and J are TRBV6-5 and TRBJ2-5; 12 positions match TRBD1. The CDR3 spans 14 residues. Germline V gene lookup returns CDR1 MNHEY and CDR2 SVGAGI. With V trimmed by 6 bases and J by 5 bases, 4 bases remained unmatched.

This clone has only a few counts. Here the CDR3 reads CAILGGQGRYEQYF. The DNA of the CDR3 is TGTGCCATCTTGGGGGGGCAGGGGCGCTACGAGCAGTACTTC. The V gene is TRBV28, the J gene TRBJ2-7; D is perhaps TRBD2 (7 bases). Trimming took 10 bases from V and 3 from J, leaving 19 bases between them. CDR1 is MDHEN and CDR2 is SYDVKM in the germline V gene. This CDR3 is built from 14 residues.

This rearrangement joins TRBV9 to TRBJ2-3; D might be TRBD2 (6 bases). Trimming removed 4 bases from V and 5 bases from J, with 11 bases in between. CDR1 and CDR2 from the germline V gene are SGDLS and YYNGEE. The CDR3 length is 13 residues. The CDR3, as DNA: TGTGCCAGCAGCATCTACGGGAGAGATACGCAGTATTTT. It is translated as CASSIYGRDTQYF. Variable domain in full (rest from reference TRBV9 and TRBJ2-3): DSGVTQTPKHLITATGQRVTLRCSPRSGDLSVYWYQQSLDQGLQFLIQYYNGEERAKGNILERFSAQQFPDLHSELNLSSLELGDSALYFCASSIYGRDTQYFGPGTRLTVL.

This clone was counted once. The chain employs TRBV19 and TRBJ1-5; 10 nucleotides line up with TRBD1. Germline V CDR1 and CDR2: LNHDA, SQIVND (reference sequence). CDR3 length equals 15 residues. V trimming: 5 bases; J trimming: 7 bases; junction bases outside the gene matches: 8. CDR3 coding DNA: TGTGCCAGTAGTGCATACAGACAGGGGGCACAGCCCCAGCATTTT. This sequence encodes CASSAYRQGAQPQHF.

The chain uses TRBV5-1 and TRBJ2-2; weak D call: TRBD1 (6 bases). Trimming took off 5 bases at V and 3 bases at J, with 14 bases between the two ends. The CDR3 contains 15 residues. Germline-derived CDR1 and CDR2 are SGHRS and YFSETQ. The CDR3 region is CASRAGVADTGELFF. The DNA for the CDR3 is TGCGCCAGCAGGGCAGGGGTTGCGGACACCGGGGAGCTGTTTTTT. The full variable domain, rest sourced from reference TRBV5-1 and TRBJ2-2, is KAGVTQTPRYLIKTRGQQVTLSCSPISGHRSVSWYQQTPGQGLQFLFEYFSETQRNKGNFPGRFSGRQFSNSRSEMNVSTLELGDSALYLCASRAGVADTGELFFGEGSRLTVL.

V and J are TRBV6-5 and TRBJ2-2; 8 bases are a match to TRBD1. With 4 bases clipped from V and 8 bases from J, the junction kept 6 bases outside the gene matches. Germline V gene sequence: CDR1 MNHEY, CDR2 SVGAGI. There are 14 residues in the CDR3. The CDR3 protein is CASSFGQGSGELFF. The CDR3 DNA sequence: TGTGCCAGCAGTTTCGGACAGGGCTCAGGGGAGCTGTTTTTT.

The J gene is TRBJ1-5, the V gene TRBV7-2, with 9 bases that match TRBD1. Germline V gives CDR1 SGHTA, CDR2 FQGNSA. J lost 4 bases, V lost 5 bases, and 12 bases had no gene match. The CDR3 runs to 17 residues. CDR3 region: CASSLKSPGTGNQPQHF. The CDR3 DNA is TGTGCCAGCAGCCTAAAATCGCCCGGGACAGGGAATCAGCCCCAGCATTTT.

This clone appeared a single time. This chain joins TRBV6-5 and TRBJ2-1, with 9 positions matching TRBD1. V lost 6 bases to trimming and J lost 3 bases; unmatched junction nucleotides: 6. The CDR3 sequence is 15 residues long. Germline lookup yields CDR1 MNHEY and CDR2 SVGAGI. For the CDR3, the DNA is TGTGCCAGCAGACACCCGGGACAGGGCTACAATGAGCAGTTCTTC. It yields the protein CASRHPGQGYNEQFF.

V gene TRBV5-4 combines with J gene TRBJ1-1; 7 bases line up with TRBD1. Germline assignment: CDR1 SGHNT and CDR2 YYREEE (reference sequence). This CDR3 region has 14 residues. V trimming: 7 bases; J trimming: 7 bases; junction bases outside the gene matches: 13. The CDR3 coding sequence is TGTGCCAGCCGTTCCTCAGGGGGAAGTGATGAAGCTTTCTTT. Residues: CASRSSGGSDEAFF.

This clone has only a few counts. This chain uses TRBV5-1 with TRBJ1-3, with 10 bases identical to TRBD1. Trimming took 4 bases from V and 8 from J; bases not matched to a gene: 6. CDR3 length: 14 residues. Germline CDR1 SGHRS, CDR2 YFSETQ. The chain's CDR3 is CASSRGQGTYTIYF. As DNA, the CDR3 is TGCGCCAGCAGCCGGGGACAGGGGACGTACACCATATATTTT.

V gene TRBV28 combines with J gene TRBJ2-7; maybe TRBD1 (6 bases). V gave up 5 bases and J gave up 2 bases, with 16 bases separating them. The CDR3 is made up of 15 amino acids. Germline V CDR1 and CDR2: MDHEN, SYDVKM. The DNA for the CDR3 is TGTGCCAGCAGTCCCCAACAGGGCCTAACCTACGAGCAGTACTTC. This translates into CASSPQQGLTYEQYF.

The CDR3 bases are TGTGCCAGCTCCAATGCCAGGGGGCTCGGCGAGCAGTACTTC. It translates to CASSNARGLGEQYF. The chain has TRBV19 and TRBJ2-7; the match to TRBD1 covers 8 bases. This CDR3 contains 14 residues. From germline, CDR1 is LNHDA and CDR2 SQIVND (reference sequence). V shed 9 bases, J shed 6 bases, and the junction held 13 bases outside the gene matches.

The chain couples TRBV11-3 to TRBJ2-7; TRBD2 matches 11 bases. The CDR3 spans 14 residues. Germline CDR1 is SGHNT and CDR2 is YENEEA. V lost 6 bases and J lost 2; bases outside the gene matches: 3. CDR3: CASSIAGGPYEQYF. The DNA for the CDR3 is TGTGCCAGCAGTATAGCGGGAGGGCCCTACGAGCAGTACTTC.

V is TRBV27 and J is TRBJ2-1; a possible D gene is TRBD2 (6 bases). Deletions cut 3 bases from V and 3 bases from J, with 12 bases between. The CDR3 is made up of 15 amino acids. Germline CDR1 reads MNHEY; CDR2 reads SMNVEV (reference sequence). This chain's CDR3 is CASSLISGRYNEQFF. In DNA form, the CDR3 reads TGTGCCAGCAGTTTGATTAGCGGTCGCTACAATGAGCAGTTCTTC.

The V gene is TRBV4-3, the J gene TRBJ2-7; TRBD2 matches 10 bases. The V segment lost 4 bases and the J segment 2 bases; nucleotides outside the gene matches: 5. Germline loops: CDR1 LGHNA, CDR2 YSLEER. The CDR3 has 15 amino acids. The CDR3 spells CASSPGLALTYEQYF. CDR3 nucleotide sequence: TGCGCCAGCAGCCCGGGACTAGCGCTAACCTACGAGCAGTACTTC.